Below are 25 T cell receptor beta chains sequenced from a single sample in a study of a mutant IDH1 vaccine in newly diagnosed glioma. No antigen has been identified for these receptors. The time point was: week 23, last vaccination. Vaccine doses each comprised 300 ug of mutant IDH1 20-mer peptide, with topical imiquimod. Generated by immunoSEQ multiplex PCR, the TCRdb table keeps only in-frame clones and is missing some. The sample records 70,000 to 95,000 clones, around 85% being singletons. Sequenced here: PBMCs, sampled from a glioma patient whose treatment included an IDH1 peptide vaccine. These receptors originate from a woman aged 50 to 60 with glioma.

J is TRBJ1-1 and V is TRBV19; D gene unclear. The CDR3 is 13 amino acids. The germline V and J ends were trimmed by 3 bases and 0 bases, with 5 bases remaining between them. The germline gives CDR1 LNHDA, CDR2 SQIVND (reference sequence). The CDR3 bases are TGTGCCAGTAGTATTACAGTGAACACTGAAGCTTTCTTT. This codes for CASSITVNTEAFF. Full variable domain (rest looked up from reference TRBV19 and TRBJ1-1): DGGITQSPKYLFRKEGQNVTLSCEQNLNHDAMYWYRQDPGQGLRLIYYSQIVNDFQKGDIAEGYSVSREKKESFPLTVTSAQKNPTAFYLCASSITVNTEAFFGQGTRLTVV.

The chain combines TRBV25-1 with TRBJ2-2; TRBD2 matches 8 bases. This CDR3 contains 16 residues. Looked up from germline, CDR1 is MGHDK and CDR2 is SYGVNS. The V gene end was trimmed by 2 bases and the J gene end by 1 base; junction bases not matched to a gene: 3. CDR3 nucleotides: TGTGCCAGCAGTGAAAGGGGGACTAGGAACACCGGGGAGCTGTTTTTT. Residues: CASSERGTRNTGELFF.

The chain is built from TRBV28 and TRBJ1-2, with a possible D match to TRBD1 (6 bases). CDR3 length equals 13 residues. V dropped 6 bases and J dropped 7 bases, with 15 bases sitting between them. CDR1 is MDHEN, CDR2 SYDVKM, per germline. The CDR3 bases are TGTGCCAGCAGCACCACAGGGCGGGGTGGCTACACCTTC. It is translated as CASSTTGRGGYTF.

The CDR3: CASSARGFSSYEQYF. The DNA of the CDR3 is TGTGCCAGCAGTGCCAGGGGGTTTAGCTCCTACGAGCAGTACTTC. The chain is built from TRBV28 and TRBJ2-7; 7 bases map to TRBD1. V was pared by 5 bases and J by 0 bases, with 7 bases of the junction left unmatched. The germline CDR1 and CDR2 sequences are MDHEN and SYDVKM. CDR3 length equals 15 residues.

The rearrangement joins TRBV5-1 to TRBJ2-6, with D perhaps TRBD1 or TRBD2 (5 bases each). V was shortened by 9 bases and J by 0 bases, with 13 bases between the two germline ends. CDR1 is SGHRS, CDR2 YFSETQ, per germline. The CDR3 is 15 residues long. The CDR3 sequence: CATDTGSSGANVLTF. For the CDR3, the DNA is TGCGCCACGGACACTGGGAGCTCTGGGGCCAACGTCCTGACTTTC.

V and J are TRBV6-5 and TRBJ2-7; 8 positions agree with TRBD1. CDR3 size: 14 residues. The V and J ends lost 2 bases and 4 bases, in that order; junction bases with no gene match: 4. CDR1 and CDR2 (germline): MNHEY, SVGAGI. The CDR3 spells CASSYDRGAYEQYF. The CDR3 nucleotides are TGTGCCAGCAGTTACGACAGGGGCGCGTACGAGCAGTACTTC.

CDR3 nucleotide sequence: TGTGCCAGCAGGACAGACTATAGCAATCAGCCCCAGCATTTT. Residues: CASRTDYSNQPQHF. V is TRBV19 and J is TRBJ1-5, with D perhaps TRBD1 (6 bases). The V end lost 9 bases, the J end lost 0 bases, and 12 bases lay between the germline ends. Germline V lookup: CDR1 LNHDA, CDR2 SQIVND (reference sequence). The CDR3 extends over 14 amino acids. Supplemented by reference TRBV19 and TRBJ1-5, the full variable domain reads DGGITQSPKYLFRKEGQNVTLSCEQNLNHDAMYWYRQDPGQGLRLIYYSQIVNDFQKGDIAEGYSVSREKKESFPLTVTSAQKNPTAFYLCASRTDYSNQPQHFGDGTRLSIL.

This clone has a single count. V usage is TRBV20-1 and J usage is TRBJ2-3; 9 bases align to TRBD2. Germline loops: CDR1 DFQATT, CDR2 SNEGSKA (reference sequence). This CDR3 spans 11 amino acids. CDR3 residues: CRIAGEDTQYF. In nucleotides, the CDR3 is TGCAGGATAGCGGGAGAAGATACGCAGTATTTT.

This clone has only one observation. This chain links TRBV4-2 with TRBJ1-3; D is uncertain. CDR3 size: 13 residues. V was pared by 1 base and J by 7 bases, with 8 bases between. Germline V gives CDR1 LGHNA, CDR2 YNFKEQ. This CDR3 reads CASSQAEANTIYF. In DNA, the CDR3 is TGTGCCAGCAGCCAAGCCGAGGCTAACACCATATATTTT.

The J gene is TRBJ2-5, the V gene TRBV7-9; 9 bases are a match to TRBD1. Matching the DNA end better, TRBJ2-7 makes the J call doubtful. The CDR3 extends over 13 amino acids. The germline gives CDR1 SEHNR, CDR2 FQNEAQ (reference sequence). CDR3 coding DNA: TGTGCCAGCAGCTCGACAGGGGGCTACGAGCAGTACTTC. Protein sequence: CASSSTGGYEQYF.

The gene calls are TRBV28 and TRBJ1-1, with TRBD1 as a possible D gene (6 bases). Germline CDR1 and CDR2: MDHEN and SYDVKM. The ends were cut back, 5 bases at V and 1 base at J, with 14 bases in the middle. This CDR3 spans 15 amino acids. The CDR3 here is CASSPLGHPNTEAFF. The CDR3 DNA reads TGTGCCAGCAGTCCATTGGGACACCCGAACACTGAAGCTTTCTTT.

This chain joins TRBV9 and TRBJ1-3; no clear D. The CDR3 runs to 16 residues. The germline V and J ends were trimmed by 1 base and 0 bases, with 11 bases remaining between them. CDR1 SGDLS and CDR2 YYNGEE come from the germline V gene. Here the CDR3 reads CASSVSTRTSGNTIYF. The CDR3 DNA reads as TGTGCCAGCAGCGTATCGACAAGAACCTCTGGAAACACCATATATTTT. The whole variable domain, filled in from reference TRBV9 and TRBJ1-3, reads DSGVTQTPKHLITATGQRVTLRCSPRSGDLSVYWYQQSLDQGLQFLIQYYNGEERAKGNILERFSAQQFPDLHSELNLSSLELGDSALYFCASSVSTRTSGNTIYFGEGSWLTVV.

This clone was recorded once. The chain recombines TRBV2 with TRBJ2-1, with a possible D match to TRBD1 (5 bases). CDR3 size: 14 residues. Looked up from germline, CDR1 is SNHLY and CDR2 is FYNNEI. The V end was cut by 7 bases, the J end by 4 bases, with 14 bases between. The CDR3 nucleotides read TGTGCCAGCACCCAGGGTCACCCTTACAATGAGCAGTTCTTC. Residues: CASTQGHPYNEQFF. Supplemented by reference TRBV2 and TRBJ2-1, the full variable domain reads EPEVTQTPSHQVTQMGQEVILRCVPISNHLYFYWYRQILGQKVEFLVSFYNNEISEKSEIFDDQFSVERPDGSNFTLKIRSTKLEDSAMYFCASTQGHPYNEQFFGPGTRLTVL.

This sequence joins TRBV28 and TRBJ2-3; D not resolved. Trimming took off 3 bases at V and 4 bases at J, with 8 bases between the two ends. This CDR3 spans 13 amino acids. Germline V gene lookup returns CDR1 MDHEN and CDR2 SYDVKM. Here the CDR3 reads CASSFISADTQYF. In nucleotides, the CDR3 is TGTGCCAGCAGTTTCATATCGGCAGATACGCAGTATTTT.

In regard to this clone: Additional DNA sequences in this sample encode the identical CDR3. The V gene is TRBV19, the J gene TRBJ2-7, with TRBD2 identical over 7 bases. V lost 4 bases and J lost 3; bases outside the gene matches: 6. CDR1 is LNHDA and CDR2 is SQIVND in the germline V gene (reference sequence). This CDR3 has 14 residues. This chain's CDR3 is CASSSGRGGYEQYF. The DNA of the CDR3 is TGTGCCAGTAGTAGCGGGAGAGGAGGCTACGAGCAGTACTTC.

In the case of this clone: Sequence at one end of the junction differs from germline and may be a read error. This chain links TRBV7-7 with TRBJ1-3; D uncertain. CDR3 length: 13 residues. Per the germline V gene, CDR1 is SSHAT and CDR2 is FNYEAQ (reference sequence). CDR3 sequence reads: CASSSQEGNTIYF. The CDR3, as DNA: TGTGCTAGCAGCTCCCAGGAAGGAAACACCATATATTTT. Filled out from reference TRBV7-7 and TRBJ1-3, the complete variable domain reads GAGVSQSPRYKVTKRGQDVTLRCDPISSHATLYWYQQALGQGPEFLTYFNYEAQPDKSGLPSDRFSAERPEGSISTLTIQRTEQRDSAMYRCASSSQEGNTIYFGEGSWLTVV.

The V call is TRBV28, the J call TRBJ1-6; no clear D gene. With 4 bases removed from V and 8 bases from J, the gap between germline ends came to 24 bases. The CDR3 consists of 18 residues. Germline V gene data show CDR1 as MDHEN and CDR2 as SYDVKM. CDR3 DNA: TGTGCCAGCAGTTCCCCACTTGCGGGGTTCTTCACCCATTCACCCCTCCACTTT. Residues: CASSSPLAGFFTHSPLHF.

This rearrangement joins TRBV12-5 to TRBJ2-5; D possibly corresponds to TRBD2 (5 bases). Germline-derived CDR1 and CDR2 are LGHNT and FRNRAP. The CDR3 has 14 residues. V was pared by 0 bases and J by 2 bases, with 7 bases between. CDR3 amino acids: CASGLVGGQETQYF. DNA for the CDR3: TGTGCTAGTGGTTTGGTAGGAGGACAAGAGACCCAGTACTTC.

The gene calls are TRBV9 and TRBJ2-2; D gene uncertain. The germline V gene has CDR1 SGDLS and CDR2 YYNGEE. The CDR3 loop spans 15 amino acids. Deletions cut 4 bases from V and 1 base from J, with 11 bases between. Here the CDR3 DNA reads TGTGCCAGCAGCCCTTCGCCACAGAACACCGGGGAGCTGTTTTTT. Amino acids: CASSPSPQNTGELFF.

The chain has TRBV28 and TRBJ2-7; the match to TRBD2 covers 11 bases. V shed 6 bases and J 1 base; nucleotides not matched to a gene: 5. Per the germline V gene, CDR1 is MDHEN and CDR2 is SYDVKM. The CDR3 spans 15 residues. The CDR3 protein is CASRLAGGRSYEQYF. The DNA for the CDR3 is TGTGCCAGCAGGTTAGCGGGAGGGCGGTCCTACGAGCAGTACTTC.

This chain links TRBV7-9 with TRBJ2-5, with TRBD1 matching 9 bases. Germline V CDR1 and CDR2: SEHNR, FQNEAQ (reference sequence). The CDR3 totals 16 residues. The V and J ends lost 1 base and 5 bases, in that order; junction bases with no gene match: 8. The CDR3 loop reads CASSLGTGGREETQYF. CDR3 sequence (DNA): TGTGCCAGCAGCTTAGGCACAGGGGGCCGAGAGGAGACCCAGTACTTC.

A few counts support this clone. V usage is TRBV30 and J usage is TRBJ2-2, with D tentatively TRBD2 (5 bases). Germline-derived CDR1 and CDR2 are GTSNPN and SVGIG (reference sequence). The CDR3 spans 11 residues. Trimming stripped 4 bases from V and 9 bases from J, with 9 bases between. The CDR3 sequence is CAWTAGRELFF. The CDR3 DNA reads TGTGCCTGGACCGCGGGCCGGGAGCTGTTTTTT.

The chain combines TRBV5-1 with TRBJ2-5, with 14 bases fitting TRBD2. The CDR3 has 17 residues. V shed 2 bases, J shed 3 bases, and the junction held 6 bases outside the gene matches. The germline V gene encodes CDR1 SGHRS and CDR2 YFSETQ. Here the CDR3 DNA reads TGCGCCAGCAGCTTAGCCCTGGGACTAGCGGGAGAAGAGACCCAGTACTTC. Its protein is CASSLALGLAGEETQYF.

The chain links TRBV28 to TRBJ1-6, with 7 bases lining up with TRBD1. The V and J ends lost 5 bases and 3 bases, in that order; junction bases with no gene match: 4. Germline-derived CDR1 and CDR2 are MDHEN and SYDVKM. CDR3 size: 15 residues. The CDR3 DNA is TGTGCCAGCAGTAACCGGGACAGCTATAATTCACCCCTCCACTTT. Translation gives CASSNRDSYNSPLHF.

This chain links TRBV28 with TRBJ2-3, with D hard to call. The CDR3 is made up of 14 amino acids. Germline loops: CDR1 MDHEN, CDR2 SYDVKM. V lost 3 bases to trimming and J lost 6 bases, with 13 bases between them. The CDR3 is CASSFGRAGDTQYF. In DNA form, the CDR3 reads TGTGCCAGCAGTTTTGGTAGGGCCGGGGATACGCAGTATTTT.